This T cell receptor (beta chain) came from a study of identical twins. Many counts were recorded for this clonotype. The antigen remains unidentified. The CDR3 runs 11 residues. Trimming shortened V by 8 bases and J by 1 base, and 5 bases separated the two germline ends. TCRdb re-called the 5' RACE reads through MiXCR, storing one row per CDR3 protein. The sample consists of 1.5 million to 2 million distinct CDR3 sequences, around a third of them appearing once. Broader study findings: Conclusions were drawn cross-sectionally by statistical analysis, without following the same donors. Within twin pairs, the out-of-frame alpha sequences they shared showed excess low generation probability. In monozygotic twins, models underestimated the sharing of out-of-frame TCR alpha. For cord blood, abundant beta clonotypes had fewer insertions, unlike memory repertoires, which showed none.

The clonotype comes from a newborn girl in good health. Sequenced input: cord blood. The chain uses TRBV12-3 or TRBV12-4 and TRBJ2-5, with D tentatively TRBD1 or TRBD2 (5 bases each). The CDR3 sequence: CASGGQETQYF. The CDR3 nucleotides are TGTGCCAGCGGGGGCCAAGAGACCCAGTACTTC.